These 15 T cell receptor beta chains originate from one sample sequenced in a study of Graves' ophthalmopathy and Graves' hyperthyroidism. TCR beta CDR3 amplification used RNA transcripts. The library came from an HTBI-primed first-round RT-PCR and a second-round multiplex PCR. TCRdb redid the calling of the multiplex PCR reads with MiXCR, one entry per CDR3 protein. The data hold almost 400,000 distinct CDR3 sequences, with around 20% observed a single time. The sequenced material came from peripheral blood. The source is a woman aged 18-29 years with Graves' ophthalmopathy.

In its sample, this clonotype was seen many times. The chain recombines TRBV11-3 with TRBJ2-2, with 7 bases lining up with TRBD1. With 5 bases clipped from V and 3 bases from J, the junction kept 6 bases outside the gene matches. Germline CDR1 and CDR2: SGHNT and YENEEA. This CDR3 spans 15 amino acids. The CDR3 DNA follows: TGTGCCAGCAGCCCACGACAGGGAGACACCGGGGAGCTGTTTTTT. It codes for CASSPRQGDTGELFF.

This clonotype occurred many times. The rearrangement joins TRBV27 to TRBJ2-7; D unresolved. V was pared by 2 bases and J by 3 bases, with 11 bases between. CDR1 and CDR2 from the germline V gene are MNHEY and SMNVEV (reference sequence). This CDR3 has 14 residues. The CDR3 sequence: CASSLGKHGYEQYF. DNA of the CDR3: TGTGCCAGCAGTTTAGGGAAGCACGGCTACGAGCAGTACTTC.

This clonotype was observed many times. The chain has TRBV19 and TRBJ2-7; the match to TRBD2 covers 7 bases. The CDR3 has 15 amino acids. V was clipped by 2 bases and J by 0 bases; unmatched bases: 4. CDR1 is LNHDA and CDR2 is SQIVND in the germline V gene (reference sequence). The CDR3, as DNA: TGTGCCAGTAGTATAACCCTAGCGGACTCCTACGAGCAGTACTTC. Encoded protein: CASSITLADSYEQYF.

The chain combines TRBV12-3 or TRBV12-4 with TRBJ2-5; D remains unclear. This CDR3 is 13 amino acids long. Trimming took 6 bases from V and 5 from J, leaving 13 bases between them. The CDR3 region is CASRDETGETQYF. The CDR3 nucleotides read TGTGCCAGCAGGGACGAAACCGGGGAGACCCAGTACTTC.

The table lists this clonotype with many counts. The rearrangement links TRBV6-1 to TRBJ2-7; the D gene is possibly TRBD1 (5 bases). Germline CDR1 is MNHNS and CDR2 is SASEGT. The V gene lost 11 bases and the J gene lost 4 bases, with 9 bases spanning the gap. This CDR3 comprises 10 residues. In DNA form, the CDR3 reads TGTGCCGCAGGGCAATACGAGCAGTACTTC. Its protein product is CAAGQYEQYF.

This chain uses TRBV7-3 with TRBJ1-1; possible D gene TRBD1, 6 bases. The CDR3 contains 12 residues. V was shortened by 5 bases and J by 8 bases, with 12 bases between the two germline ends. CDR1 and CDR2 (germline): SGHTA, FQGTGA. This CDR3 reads CASSQGSQEAFF. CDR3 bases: TGTGCCAGCAGCCAGGGGAGCCAGGAAGCTTTCTTT.

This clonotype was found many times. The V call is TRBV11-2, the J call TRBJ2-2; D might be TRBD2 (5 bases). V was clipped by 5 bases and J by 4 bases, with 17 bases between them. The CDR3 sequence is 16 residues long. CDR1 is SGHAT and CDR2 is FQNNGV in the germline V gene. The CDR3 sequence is CASSGIARYVTGELFF. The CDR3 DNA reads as TGTGCCAGCAGCGGAATAGCGCGCTATGTCACCGGGGAGCTGTTTTTT.

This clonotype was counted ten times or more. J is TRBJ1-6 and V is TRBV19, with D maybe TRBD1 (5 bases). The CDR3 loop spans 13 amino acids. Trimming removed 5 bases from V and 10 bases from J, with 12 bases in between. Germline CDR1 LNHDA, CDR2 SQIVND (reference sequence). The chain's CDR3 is CASSARRDSPLHF. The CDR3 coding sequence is TGTGCCAGTAGTGCCCGGAGGGACTCACCCCTCCACTTT.

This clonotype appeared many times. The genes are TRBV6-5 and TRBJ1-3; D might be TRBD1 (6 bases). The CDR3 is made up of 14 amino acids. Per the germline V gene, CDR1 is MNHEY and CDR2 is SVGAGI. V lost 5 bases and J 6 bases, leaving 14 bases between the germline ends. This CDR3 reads CASSHGGRENTIYF. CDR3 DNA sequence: TGTGCCAGCAGTCACGGGGGCAGGGAAAACACCATATATTTT.

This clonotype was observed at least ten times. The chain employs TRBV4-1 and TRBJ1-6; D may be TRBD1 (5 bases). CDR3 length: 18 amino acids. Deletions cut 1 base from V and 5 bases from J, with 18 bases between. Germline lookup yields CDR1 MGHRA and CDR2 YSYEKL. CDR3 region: CASSQAVEGSFHNSPLHF. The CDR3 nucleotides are TGCGCCAGCAGCCAAGCGGTAGAGGGGTCCTTCCATAATTCACCCCTCCACTTT.

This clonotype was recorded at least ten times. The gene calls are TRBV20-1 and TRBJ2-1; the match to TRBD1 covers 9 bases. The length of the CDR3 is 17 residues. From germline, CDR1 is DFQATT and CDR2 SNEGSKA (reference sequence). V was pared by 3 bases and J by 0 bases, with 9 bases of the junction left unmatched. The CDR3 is CSASGTGTTSSYNEQFF. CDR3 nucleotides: TGCAGTGCTAGCGGGACAGGGACGACGAGCTCCTACAATGAGCAGTTCTTC.

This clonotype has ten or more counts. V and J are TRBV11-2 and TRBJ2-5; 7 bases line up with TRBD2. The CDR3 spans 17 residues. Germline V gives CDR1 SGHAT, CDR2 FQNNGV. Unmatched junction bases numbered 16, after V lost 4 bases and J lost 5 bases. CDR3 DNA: TGTGCCAGCAGCTACGGGGGGTGGTACAGGTCGTTGGAGACCCAGTACTTC. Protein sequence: CASSYGGWYRSLETQYF. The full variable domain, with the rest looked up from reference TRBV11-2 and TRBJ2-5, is EAGVAQSPRYKIIEKRQSVAFWCNPISGHATLYWYQQILGQGPKLLIQFQNNGVVDDSQLPKDRFSAERLKGVDSTLKIQPAKLEDSAVYLCASSYGGWYRSLETQYFGPGTRLLVL.

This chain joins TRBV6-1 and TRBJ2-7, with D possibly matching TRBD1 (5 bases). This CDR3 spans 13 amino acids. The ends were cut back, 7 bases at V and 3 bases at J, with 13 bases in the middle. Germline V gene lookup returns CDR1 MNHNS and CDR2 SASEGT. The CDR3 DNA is TGTGCCAGCAAAGGGGAAGTCCTCTACGAGCAGTACTTC. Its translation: CASKGEVLYEQYF.

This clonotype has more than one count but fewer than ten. CDR3 DNA sequence: TGTGCCAGCAGCCCAAGTCCCGGGACAGGGAGGAGTGAAGCTTTCTTT. It codes for CASSPSPGTGRSEAFF. The chain links TRBV11-2 to TRBJ1-1; 9 nucleotides line up with TRBD1. CDR1 is SGHAT and CDR2 is FQNNGV in the germline V gene. Trimming removed 5 bases from V and 7 bases from J; junction bases left unmatched: 14. This CDR3 spans 16 amino acids. Based on the CDR3 plus reference TRBV11-2 and TRBJ1-1, the full variable domain is EAGVAQSPRYKIIEKRQSVAFWCNPISGHATLYWYQQILGQGPKLLIQFQNNGVVDDSQLPKDRFSAERLKGVDSTLKIQPAKLEDSAVYLCASSPSPGTGRSEAFFGQGTRLTVV.

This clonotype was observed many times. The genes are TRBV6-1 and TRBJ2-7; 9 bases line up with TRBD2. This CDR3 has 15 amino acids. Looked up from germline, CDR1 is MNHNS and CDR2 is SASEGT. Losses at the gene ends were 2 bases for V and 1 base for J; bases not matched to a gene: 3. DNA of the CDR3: TGTGCCAGCAGTGAATTCGCGGGAGGGTCCTACGAGCAGTACTTC. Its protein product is CASSEFAGGSYEQYF.